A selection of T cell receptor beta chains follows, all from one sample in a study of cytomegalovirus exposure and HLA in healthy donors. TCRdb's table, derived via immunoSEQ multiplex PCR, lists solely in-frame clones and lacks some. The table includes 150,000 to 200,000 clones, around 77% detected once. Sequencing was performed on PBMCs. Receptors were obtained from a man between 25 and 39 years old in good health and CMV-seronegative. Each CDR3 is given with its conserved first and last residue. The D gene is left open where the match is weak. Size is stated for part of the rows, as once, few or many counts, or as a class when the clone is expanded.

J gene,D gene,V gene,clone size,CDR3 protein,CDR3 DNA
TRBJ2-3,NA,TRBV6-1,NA,CASSDYQGTDTQYF,TGTGCCAGCAGTGACTACCAAGGCACAGATACGCAGTATTTT
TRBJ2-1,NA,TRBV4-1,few,CASSLFGSRNGDSYNEQFF,TGCGCCAGCAGCCTCTTTGGGTCGCGGAACGGGGATTCCTACAATGAGCAGTTCTTC
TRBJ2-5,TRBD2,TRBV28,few,CASTSSGSGPQETQYF,TGTGCCAGCACCTCTAGCGGGTCTGGGCCCCAAGAGACCCAGTACTTC
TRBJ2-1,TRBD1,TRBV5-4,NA,CASSHNRGLSYNEQFF,TGTGCCAGCAGCCATAACAGGGGCTTATCCTACAATGAGCAGTTCTTC
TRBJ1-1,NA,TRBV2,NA,CASSARVDTEAFF,TGTGCCAGCAGTGCCAGGGTCGACACTGAAGCTTTCTTT
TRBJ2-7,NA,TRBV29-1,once,CSVEDPKGRIDEQYF,TGCAGCGTTGAAGATCCGAAAGGGAGGATAGACGAGCAGTACTTC
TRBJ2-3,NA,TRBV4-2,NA,CASSQRTDTQYF,TGTGCCAGCAGCCAGAGAACAGATACGCAGTATTTT
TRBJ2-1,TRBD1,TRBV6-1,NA,CASSGSDRGNNEQFF,TGTGCCAGCAGTGGTTCCGACAGGGGGAACAATGAGCAGTTCTTC
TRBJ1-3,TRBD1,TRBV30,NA,CAWSRTGTGNTIYF,TGTGCCTGGAGTCGGACAGGGACTGGAAACACCATATATTTT
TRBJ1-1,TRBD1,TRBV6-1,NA,CASSETGGGDEAFF,TGTGCCAGCAGTGAGACAGGGGGTGGGGATGAAGCTTTCTTT
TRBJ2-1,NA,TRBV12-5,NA,CASSLPLGGHEQFF,TGTGCTAGCTCCCTCCCGCTCGGGGGGCATGAGCAGTTCTTC
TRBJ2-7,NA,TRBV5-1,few,CASSSDLGSKEQYF,TGCGCCAGCAGCTCCGACCTTGGGAGTAAAGAGCAGTACTTC
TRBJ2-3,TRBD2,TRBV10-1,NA,CASSEWKSSGTTDTQYF,TGCGCCAGCAGTGAGTGGAAGTCTAGCGGGACCACAGATACGCAGTATTTT
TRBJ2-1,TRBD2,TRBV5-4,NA,CASSETPGTSSNEQFF,TGTGCCAGCAGCGAAACCCCCGGGACTAGCAGCAATGAGCAGTTCTTC
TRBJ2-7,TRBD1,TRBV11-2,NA,CASSLEGTGGRYEQYF,TGTGCCAGCAGCTTAGAAGGGACAGGGGGGAGGTACGAGCAGTACTTC
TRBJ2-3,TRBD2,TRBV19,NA,CASSQREGLTDTQYF,TGTGCCAGTAGCCAGCGGGAGGGACTCACAGATACGCAGTATTTT
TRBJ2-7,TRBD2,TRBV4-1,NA,CASSQDRLAESYEQYF,TGCGCCAGCAGCCAAGACCGACTAGCGGAGTCCTACGAGCAGTACTTC
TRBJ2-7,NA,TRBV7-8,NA,CASSLDRGHEQYF,TGTGCCAGCAGCTTAGACCGAGGGCACGAGCAGTACTTC
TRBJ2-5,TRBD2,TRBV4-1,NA,CASSQKPSGSWQETQYF,TGCGCCAGCAGCCAAAAGCCTAGCGGGAGTTGGCAAGAGACCCAGTACTTC
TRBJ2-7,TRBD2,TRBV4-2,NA,CASSHGRGGQREGYEQYF,TGTGCCAGCAGCCACGGCCGAGGTGGTCAGCGGGAGGGCTACGAGCAGTACTTC
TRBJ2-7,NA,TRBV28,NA,CASSRTGGEEQYF,TGTGCCAGCAGCCGTACAGGCGGGGAAGAGCAGTACTTC
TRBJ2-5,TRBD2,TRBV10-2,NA,CASSESISGRRETQYF,TGCGCCAGCAGTGAGTCGATTAGCGGGAGGAGGGAGACCCAGTACTTC
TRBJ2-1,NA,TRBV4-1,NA,CASSQDGRGEQFF,TGCGCCAGCAGCCAAGATGGCAGGGGTGAGCAGTTCTTC
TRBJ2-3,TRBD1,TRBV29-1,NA,CSVVQGPDTQYF,TGCAGCGTCGTACAGGGGCCAGATACGCAGTATTTT
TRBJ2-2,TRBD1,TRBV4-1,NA,CASSQPGQGGTGELFF,TGCGCCAGCAGCCAGCCCGGACAGGGAGGCACCGGGGAGCTGTTTTTT
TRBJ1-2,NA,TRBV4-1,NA,CASSQPARGINYGYTF,TGCGCCAGCAGCCAACCCGCTAGGGGTATCAACTATGGCTACACCTTC
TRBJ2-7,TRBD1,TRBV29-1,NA,CSVRTGYRDEQYF,TGCAGCGTCCGGACAGGGTATCGGGACGAGCAGTACTTC
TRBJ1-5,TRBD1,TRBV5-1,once,CASSSTGGDQPQHF,TGCGCCAGCAGCTCGACAGGGGGCGATCAGCCCCAGCATTTT
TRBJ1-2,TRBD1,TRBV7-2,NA,CASSEGQGNYGYTF,TGTGCCAGCAGCGAAGGACAGGGGAACTATGGCTACACCTTC
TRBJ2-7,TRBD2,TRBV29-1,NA,CSVTAPTSGEQYF,TGCAGCGTGACAGCTCCGACTAGCGGCGAGCAGTACTTC
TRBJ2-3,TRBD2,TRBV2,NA,CASSDDGLAVYTDTQYF,TGTGCCAGCAGTGACGATGGACTAGCGGTTTACACAGATACGCAGTATTTT
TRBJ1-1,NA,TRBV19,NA,CASSMSGGWFEAFF,TGTGCCAGTAGTATGTCCGGGGGATGGTTTGAAGCTTTCTTT
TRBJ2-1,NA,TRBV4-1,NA,CASSQDAYNEQFF,TGCGCCAGCAGCCAAGACGCCTACAATGAGCAGTTCTTC
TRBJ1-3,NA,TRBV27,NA,CASSSRQASGNTIYF,TGTGCCAGCAGTTCCAGACAGGCTTCTGGAAACACCATATATTTT
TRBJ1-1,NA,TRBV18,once,CASSPVDSMNTEAFF,TGTGCCAGCTCACCAGTAGACAGTATGAACACTGAAGCTTTCTTT
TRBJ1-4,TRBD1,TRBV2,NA,CASSEAGTGEGEKLFF,TGTGCCAGCAGTGAAGCGGGGACAGGGGAGGGCGAAAAACTGTTTTTT
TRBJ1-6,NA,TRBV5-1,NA,CASSLLADSPLHF,TGCGCCAGCAGCTTGTTGGCAGATTCACCCCTCCACTTT